These 25 T cell receptor beta chains were sequenced from one sample in a study of T cells after yellow fever vaccination. A single record per CDR3 protein comes from TCRdb applying MiXCR to the 5' RACE reads. Of under 400,000 distinct CDR3 sequences detected, about an eighth appear once; the ten largest clones hold 3.2%. Sequenced here: CD4+ T cells sorted from PBMCs, sampled 15 days after the yellow fever booster vaccination. The source of these receptors is a man aged 18 to 30 who received the YFV17D yellow fever vaccine.

This clonotype occurred a few times. J is TRBJ1-6 and V is TRBV6-5; a weak D match, TRBD1 (5 bases). The length of the CDR3 is 15 residues. Germline CDR1 is MNHEY and CDR2 is SVGAGI. V was cut by 5 bases and J by 10 bases, with 18 bases left in between. In DNA, the CDR3 is TGTGCCAGCAGTCCCTTAGGGGTTTCAGACTCACCCCTCCACTTT. It specifies CASSPLGVSDSPLHF.

This clonotype was detected only a few times. This chain joins TRBV5-1 and TRBJ1-3; possibly TRBD1 for D (5 bases). The V gene's germline CDR1 is SGHRS and CDR2 YFSETQ. Trimming cost V 2 bases and J 4 bases, with 13 bases left between them. The CDR3 sequence is 15 residues long. CDR3 sequence (DNA): TGCGCCAGCAGCTTCCAGGGAGTGCGGGGAAACACCATATATTTT. Residues: CASSFQGVRGNTIYF.

The chain couples TRBV12-3 or TRBV12-4 to TRBJ1-6; no firm D call. The CDR3 is 15 amino acids. V was shortened by 6 bases and J by 9 bases, with 18 bases between the two germline ends. The CDR3 sequence is CASSIMLGGSSPLHF. The CDR3 bases are TGTGCCAGCAGCATTATGCTGGGCGGGAGTTCACCCCTCCACTTT.

This clonotype was counted ten times or more. The chain joins TRBV7-2 to TRBJ2-1; possibly TRBD2 for D (6 bases). The CDR3 is 12 amino acids. The germline V and J ends were trimmed by 5 bases and 6 bases, with 8 bases remaining between them. Germline V CDR1 and CDR2: SGHTA, FQGNSA. The DNA of the CDR3 is TGTGCCAGCAGCCTTAGCGGCAATGAGCAGTTCTTC. Translation: CASSLSGNEQFF.

This clonotype was seen many times. V is TRBV24-1 and J is TRBJ2-1, with TRBD2 matching over 10 bases. Trimming took 4 bases from V and 0 from J; bases not matched to a gene: 14. Germline lookup yields CDR1 KGHDR and CDR2 SFDVKD. The CDR3 is 20 amino acids. CDR3 sequence: CATSDTSASGGLSSYNEQFF. CDR3 DNA: TGTGCCACCAGTGACACATCCGCTAGCGGGGGCCTAAGCTCCTACAATGAGCAGTTCTTC.

The genes are TRBV4-1 and TRBJ2-7; 12 nucleotides match TRBD2. V shed 1 base and J 5 bases; nucleotides not matched to a gene: 9. Germline CDR1 MGHRA, CDR2 YSYEKL. The CDR3 runs 17 residues. The CDR3 loop reads CASSQGASGGAVDEQYF. CDR3 in DNA: TGCGCCAGCAGCCAAGGAGCTAGCGGGGGGGCTGTAGACGAGCAGTACTTC.

This clonotype was counted many times. The chain carries TRBV20-1 and TRBJ1-1; 10 positions match TRBD1. Germline lookup yields CDR1 DFQATT and CDR2 SNEGSKA (reference sequence). This CDR3 contains 12 residues. The ends lost 4 bases at V and 12 bases at J; junction bases unmatched: 8. CDR3 residues: CSAKHRDRGPFF. CDR3 DNA: TGCAGTGCTAAACACCGGGACAGGGGTCCTTTCTTT.

This clonotype has only a few counts. J is TRBJ2-7 and V is TRBV29-1; the match to TRBD2 covers 8 bases. Germline CDR1 is SQVTM and CDR2 is ANQGSEA. J lost 4 bases, V lost 5 bases, and 10 bases had no gene match. The CDR3 runs to 14 residues. CDR3 sequence: CSVWERGNLYEQYF. The CDR3 nucleotides read TGCAGCGTTTGGGAGCGGGGGAATCTGTACGAGCAGTACTTC.

This chain connects TRBV29-1 to TRBJ2-4; 7 bases are a match to TRBD1. The ends lost 6 bases at V and 9 bases at J; junction bases unmatched: 5. The CDR3 is 11 amino acids. Per the germline V gene, CDR1 is SQVTM and CDR2 is ANQGSEA. The CDR3 DNA follows: TGCAGCGTGAGGGGGCCGGGCATTCAGTACTTC. Amino acid sequence: CSVRGPGIQYF.

This clonotype has ten or more counts. This chain links TRBV12-3 or TRBV12-4 with TRBJ2-1; 12 nucleotides match TRBD2. V shed 9 bases and J 8 bases; nucleotides not matched to a gene: 8. This CDR3 has 14 amino acids. The CDR3 DNA follows: TGTGCCAGTCAGCTAGCGGGGGGGCGGGATGAGCAGTTCTTC. Its protein is CASQLAGGRDEQFF.

This clonotype has only a few counts. The V call is TRBV11-2, the J call TRBJ1-4; TRBD1 agrees at 9 bases. V lost 5 bases to trimming and J lost 3 bases; unmatched junction nucleotides: 1. Germline CDR1 and CDR2: SGHAT and FQNNGV. CDR3 size: 14 residues. The CDR3 DNA reads TGTGCCAGCAGCAGGGACAGGGCTAATGAAAAACTGTTTTTT. Encoded protein: CASSRDRANEKLFF.

This chain joins TRBV5-4 and TRBJ2-1; 8 bases fit TRBD2. CDR3 length equals 15 residues. Germline lookup yields CDR1 SGHNT and CDR2 YYREEE (reference sequence). V lost 6 bases and J lost 2; bases outside the gene matches: 7. CDR3 loop: CASTMTSEPYNEQFF. CDR3 in DNA: TGTGCCAGCACCATGACTAGCGAACCCTACAATGAGCAGTTCTTC.

Only a few counts were recorded for this clonotype. This chain links TRBV15 with TRBJ2-2; D remains unclear. The length of the CDR3 is 13 residues. Germline V gene lookup returns CDR1 LNHNV and CDR2 YYDKDF (reference sequence). V lost 0 bases and J 7 bases, leaving 6 bases between the germline ends. The CDR3 DNA is TGTGCCACCAGCAGAGATCTATTCGGGGAGCTGTTTTTT. It yields the protein CATSRDLFGELFF.

This clonotype was counted ten times or more. The V and J genes are TRBV20-1 and TRBJ2-5, with D perhaps TRBD1 (6 bases). V was cut by 4 bases and J by 4 bases, with 16 bases left in between. The CDR3 length is 14 residues. CDR1 is DFQATT and CDR2 is SNEGSKA in the germline V gene (reference sequence). The DNA for the CDR3 is TGCAGTGCTACATTACAGGGCCCAACAGAGACCCAGTACTTC. Translation: CSATLQGPTETQYF.

Turning to this clonotype: A junction end diverges from the germline sequence, so it may reflect a read error. The DNA of the CDR3 is TGCAGTGCGAGAGACAGGACTAGCGGGGGGACCTCCCAGTACTTC. Its translation is CSARDRTSGGTSQYF. The chain links TRBV20-1 to TRBJ2-7; 14 bases map to TRBD2. The CDR3 is made up of 15 amino acids. Germline V gives CDR1 DFQATT, CDR2 SNEGSKA (reference sequence).

The rearrangement joins TRBV3-2 to TRBJ1-1; the listed D gene, TRBD1, was not tested against the DNA. TRBV3-2 is an annotated pseudogene. The CDR3 sequence is 15 residues long. CDR3 coding DNA: TGTGCCAGCAGCTTTCACCAGGGGCTGAACACTGAAGCTTTCTTT. Translated, it gives CASSFHQGLNTEAFF.

This rearrangement joins TRBV29-1 to TRBJ2-3, with 10 bases that match TRBD2. The CDR3 totals 14 residues. Germline values: CDR1 SQVTM, CDR2 ANQGSEA. Trimming cost V 6 bases and J 4 bases; bases outside gene matches: 7. CDR3 DNA sequence: TGCAGCGTGAAAGCGGGGGGGCCATCAGATACGCAGTATTTT. Its translation is CSVKAGGPSDTQYF.

This chain joins TRBV20-1 and TRBJ1-2; D unclear. The V end lost 0 bases, the J end lost 4 bases, and 15 bases lay between the germline ends. This CDR3 comprises 15 residues. Germline lookup yields CDR1 DFQATT and CDR2 SNEGSKA (reference sequence). The CDR3: CSAREQVGDPYGYTF. CDR3 in DNA: TGCAGTGCTAGAGAGCAGGTCGGCGATCCCTATGGCTACACCTTC.

This clonotype was picked up many times. The chain employs TRBV29-1 and TRBJ2-4, with D possibly TRBD2 on 5 matching bases. The CDR3 is 13 amino acids. The V end lost 4 bases, the J end lost 1 base, and 8 bases lay between the germline ends. Germline-derived CDR1 and CDR2 are SQVTM and ANQGSEA. CDR3: CSVGGGAKNIQYF. The CDR3 coding sequence is TGCAGCGTTGGAGGAGGTGCCAAAAACATTCAGTACTTC. The full variable domain, completed using reference TRBV29-1 and TRBJ2-4, is SAVISQKPSRDICQRGTSLTIQCQVDSQVTMMFWYRQQPGQSLTLIATANQGSEATYESGFVIDKFPISRPNLTFSTLTVSNMSPEDSSIYLCSVGGGAKNIQYFGAGTRLSVL.

There are a few counts of this clonotype. The chain links TRBV19 to TRBJ2-1; D is unclear. The V end was cut by 2 bases, the J end by 1 base, with 3 bases between. Germline CDR1 is LNHDA and CDR2 is SQIVND (reference sequence). The CDR3 is 13 amino acids. In nucleotides, the CDR3 is TGTGCCAGTAGTATACAGTCCTACAATGAGCAGTTCTTC. As protein: CASSIQSYNEQFF.

V and J are TRBV19 and TRBJ1-1; unclear D gene. The germline CDR1 and CDR2 sequences are LNHDA and SQIVND (reference sequence). The ends were cut back, 5 bases at V and 4 bases at J, with 8 bases in the middle. There are 12 residues in the CDR3. CDR3 sequence reads: CASSERSTEAFF. In DNA form, the CDR3 reads TGTGCCAGTAGTGAGAGGAGCACTGAAGCTTTCTTT. Full variable domain (rest looked up from reference TRBV19 and TRBJ1-1): DGGITQSPKYLFRKEGQNVTLSCEQNLNHDAMYWYRQDPGQGLRLIYYSQIVNDFQKGDIAEGYSVSREKKESFPLTVTSAQKNPTAFYLCASSERSTEAFFGQGTRLTVV.

In its sample, this clonotype was seen many times. The chain recombines TRBV4-2 with TRBJ2-6; 7 bases are a match to TRBD1. The CDR3 totals 16 residues. J gave up 0 bases and V 3 bases, and 2 bases lay outside the gene matches. Germline CDR1 reads LGHNA; CDR2 reads YNFKEQ. The CDR3 sequence is CASSQGQISGANVLTF. In DNA, the CDR3 is TGTGCCAGCAGCCAGGGACAGATCTCTGGGGCCAACGTCCTGACTTTC.

This clonotype was seen a few times. This rearrangement joins TRBV29-1 to TRBJ2-5, with D perhaps being TRBD1 or TRBD2 (5 bases each). Trimming left V 6 bases short and J 7 bases short, with 21 bases between. CDR1 is SQVTM and CDR2 is ANQGSEA in the germline V gene. The CDR3 covers 14 residues. This CDR3 is CSVPPGTAAGTQYF. The CDR3 DNA reads as TGCAGCGTACCCCCCGGGACGGCCGCAGGGACCCAGTACTTC.

This clonotype came up a few times. The chain joins TRBV9 to TRBJ1-6; D perhaps matches TRBD1 (5 bases). The V end was cut by 7 bases, the J end by 13 bases, with 18 bases between. The CDR3 spans 13 residues. Germline V gives CDR1 SGDLS, CDR2 YYNGEE. The CDR3 nucleotides are TGTGCCAGCGCGGGGGTGGTCGGGGTCCCCCTCCACTTT. Amino acid sequence: CASAGVVGVPLHF.

This clonotype was observed a few times. The rearrangement uses TRBV5-5 and TRBJ1-2; 9 bases line up with TRBD1. Germline assignment: CDR1 SGHKS and CDR2 YYEKEE (reference sequence). V shed 3 bases and J 6 bases; nucleotides not matched to a gene: 6. This CDR3 contains 14 residues. CDR3 DNA: TGTGCCAGCAGCTCGGACAGGGGCAGGGATGGCTACACCTTC. Translation gives CASSSDRGRDGYTF.